Below, one T cell receptor beta chain is given with its context. What it recognizes is unknown. This CDR3 region has 14 residues. Deletions cut 3 bases from V and 1 base from J, with 10 bases between. Germline loops: CDR1 KGHSH, CDR2 LQKENI. The investigators split CD4+ cells into a CD45RA+ naive subset and a CD45RA-negative memory subset. This sample was taken from a study of shared clonotypes between healthy human individuals. Overall study: Two female and a few male donors aged 18 to 49 were enrolled. Study-wide results and limits: Incompleteness in sorted-subset sequencing, despite large depth, was shown by rarefaction.

The method was immunoSEQ multiplex PCR; TCRdb's version includes in-frame clones alone and lacks a portion of them. The table has some 630,000 clones, approximately 79% seen once. The chain links TRBV18 to TRBJ2-7; D is uncertain. The sample comprised memory CD4+ T cells sorted from blood. Subset described: CD45RA-negative fraction. The TCR comes from a woman aged 25 to 39 in good health. The DNA of the CDR3 is TGTGCCAGCTCACCCGGAGACGGATCCTACGAGCAGTACTTC. It specifies CASSPGDGSYEQYF.